This T cell receptor (beta chain) derives from a study of blood T cell repertoires in COVID-19. For the study at large: Acute-phase and convalescent COVID-19 samples originated in the United States, Italy and Spain. T cells, B-cell-depleted T cells, or PBMCs supplied cDNA or gDNA.

In the original analysis: Counts of nucleated cells, estimated from reference gene primer amplification, were obtained. Assay used: immunoSEQ multiplex PCR; TCRdb lists only in-frame clones, some missing. The V and J calls and clone size come from that table; D and trimming were worked out from the DNA. The data show fewer than 300,000 clones, roughly 80% seen once. The ends were cut back, 4 bases at V and 6 bases at J, with 10 bases in the middle. This CDR3 spans 13 amino acids. CDR1 is LNHDA and CDR2 is SQIVND in the germline V gene (reference sequence). Everyone who took part was roughly 18 to 89 years old, and they came from 20 to 25 US areas.

The receptor's source is a man aged 35 to 55 who had been exposed to COVID-19. The chain has TRBV19 and TRBJ1-5, with D unresolved. The sequenced sample was PBMCs or T cells enriched from blood (not recorded which). CDR3 in amino acids: CASSTTKTQPQHF. DNA for the CDR3: TGTGCCAGTAGTACGACAAAGACTCAGCCCCAGCATTTT.